What follows is one T cell receptor beta chain and its context. This specimen comes from a study of blood T cell repertoires in COVID-19. In the authors' workflow: Reference gene primer amplification in the assay estimated nucleated cell counts. The assay was immunoSEQ multiplex PCR, and TCRdb's table has in-frame clones only and misses some. The DNA was the basis for D and trimming; V, J and clone size are from that table. Of 150,000 to 200,000 clones listed, approximately 80% are singletons. Participant age was about 18 to 100 years, and participants resided in fewer than 30 US areas. Donors were grouped by their self-reported clinical history. This receptor was taken from a man in his 70s who had been exposed to COVID-19. Input material: PBMCs or T cells enriched from blood (not recorded which).

In DNA, the CDR3 is TGTGCCAGCAGGGGACGGACAGGGTTGGATTCACCCCTCCACTTT. The encoded protein is CASRGRTGLDSPLHF. The rearrangement uses TRBV6-5 and TRBJ1-6, with 8 positions matching TRBD1. The CDR3 length is 15 residues. Unmatched junction bases numbered 9, after V lost 6 bases and J lost 8 bases. The germline gives CDR1 MNHEY, CDR2 SVGAGI.